This T cell receptor beta chain was sequenced during a study of blood T cell repertoires in COVID-19. Study in general: Sites across the United States, Italy and Spain contributed samples from acute and convalescent COVID-19. Sample material is recorded as cDNA or gDNA derived from T cells, B-cell-depleted T cells, or PBMCs.

In germline, CDR1 is SQVTM, CDR2 ANQGSEA. The CDR3 length is 15 residues. Trimming removed 4 bases from V and 4 bases from J; junction bases left unmatched: 7. As processed by the authors: Quantification of nucleated cells was approximated via reference gene primer amplification. Repertoires were generated with immunoSEQ multiplex PCR, while TCRdb's copy carries only in-frame clones and drops some. V, J and clone size reflect that table, while D and trimming were determined from the DNA. This table has about 330,000 clones, around 90% appearing once. The origin of this receptor is a man aged 25 to 45 with COVID-19, enrolled during active disease. Source material: peripheral blood. The chain has TRBV29-1 and TRBJ2-1; 10 nucleotides line up with TRBD2. The CDR3 DNA sequence: TGCAGCGTTGTTGTAGCGGGAGGTCGTTACAATGAGCAGTTCTTC. Its protein product is CSVVVAGGRYNEQFF.